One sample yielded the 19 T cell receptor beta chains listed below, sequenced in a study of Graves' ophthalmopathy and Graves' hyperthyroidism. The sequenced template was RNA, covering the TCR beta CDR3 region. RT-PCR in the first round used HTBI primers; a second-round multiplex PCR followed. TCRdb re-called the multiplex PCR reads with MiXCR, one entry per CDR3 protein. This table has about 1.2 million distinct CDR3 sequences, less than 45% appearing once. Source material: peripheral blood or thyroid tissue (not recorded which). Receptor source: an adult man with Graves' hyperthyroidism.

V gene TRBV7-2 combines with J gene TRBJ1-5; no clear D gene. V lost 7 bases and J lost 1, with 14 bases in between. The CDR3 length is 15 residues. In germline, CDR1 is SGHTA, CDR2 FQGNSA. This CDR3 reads CASNRWGGSNQPQHF. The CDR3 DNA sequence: TGTGCCAGCAATAGATGGGGAGGGAGCAATCAGCCCCAGCATTTT.

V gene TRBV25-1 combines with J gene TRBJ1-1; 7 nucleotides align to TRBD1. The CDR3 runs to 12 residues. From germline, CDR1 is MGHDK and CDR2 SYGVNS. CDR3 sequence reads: CADRPWGTEAFF. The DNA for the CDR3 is TGTGCGGACAGGCCCTGGGGCACTGAAGCTTTCTTT.

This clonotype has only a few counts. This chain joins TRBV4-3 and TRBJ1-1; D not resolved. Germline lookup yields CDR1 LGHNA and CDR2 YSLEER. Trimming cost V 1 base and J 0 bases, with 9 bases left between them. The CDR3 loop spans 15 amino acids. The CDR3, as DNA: TGCGCCAGCAGCCAAGTAGATTCGATGAACACTGAAGCTTTCTTT. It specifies CASSQVDSMNTEAFF.

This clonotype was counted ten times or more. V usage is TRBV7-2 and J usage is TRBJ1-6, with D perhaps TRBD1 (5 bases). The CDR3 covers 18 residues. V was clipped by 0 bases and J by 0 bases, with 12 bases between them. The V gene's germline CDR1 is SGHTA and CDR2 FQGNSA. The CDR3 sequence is CASSLARGKSSYNSPLHF. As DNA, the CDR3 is TGTGCCAGCAGCTTAGCGAGGGGAAAGAGCTCCTATAATTCACCCCTCCACTTT.

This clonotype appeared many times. CDR3 coding DNA: TGTGCCATCAGCGCTGACAGGGCCTACGAGCAGTACTTC. The encoded protein is CAISADRAYEQYF. The rearrangement links TRBV10-3 to TRBJ2-7; 7 bases line up with TRBD1. Looked up from germline, CDR1 is ENHRY and CDR2 is SYGVKD. V lost 6 bases and J lost 2; bases outside the gene matches: 4. This CDR3 comprises 13 residues.

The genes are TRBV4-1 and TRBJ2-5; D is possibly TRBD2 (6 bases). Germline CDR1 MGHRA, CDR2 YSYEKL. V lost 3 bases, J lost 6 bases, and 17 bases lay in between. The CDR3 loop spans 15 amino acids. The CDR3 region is CASSQLNGGIKTQYF. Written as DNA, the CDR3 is TGCGCCAGCAGCCAGCTCAATGGAGGGATAAAGACCCAGTACTTC.

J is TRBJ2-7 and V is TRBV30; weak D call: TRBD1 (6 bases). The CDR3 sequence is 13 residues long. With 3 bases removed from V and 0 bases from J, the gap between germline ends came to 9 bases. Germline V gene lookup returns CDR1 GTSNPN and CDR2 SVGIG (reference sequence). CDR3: CAWSMDSSYEQYF. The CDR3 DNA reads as TGTGCCTGGAGCATGGACAGCTCCTACGAGCAGTACTTC.

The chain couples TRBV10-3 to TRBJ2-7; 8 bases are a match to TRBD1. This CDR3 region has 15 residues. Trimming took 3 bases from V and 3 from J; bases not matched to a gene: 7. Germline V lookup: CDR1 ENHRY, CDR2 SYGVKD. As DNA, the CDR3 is TGTGCCATCAGTGATCCAGACAGGGGAAACTACGAGCAGTACTTC. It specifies CAISDPDRGNYEQYF.

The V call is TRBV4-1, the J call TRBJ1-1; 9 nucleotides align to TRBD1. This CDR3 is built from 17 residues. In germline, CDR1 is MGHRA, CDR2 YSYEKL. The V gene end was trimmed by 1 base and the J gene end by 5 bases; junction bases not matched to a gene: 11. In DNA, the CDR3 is TGCGCCAGCAGCCAAGGTACGACAGGGGGACGTACGACTGAAGCTTTCTTT. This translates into CASSQGTTGGRTTEAFF.

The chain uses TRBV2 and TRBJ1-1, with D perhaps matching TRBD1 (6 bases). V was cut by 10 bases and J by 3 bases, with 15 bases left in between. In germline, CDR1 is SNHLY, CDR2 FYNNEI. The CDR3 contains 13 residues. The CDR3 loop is CATRTVEDTEAFF. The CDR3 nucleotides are TGTGCCACCAGGACAGTCGAGGACACTGAAGCTTTCTTT.

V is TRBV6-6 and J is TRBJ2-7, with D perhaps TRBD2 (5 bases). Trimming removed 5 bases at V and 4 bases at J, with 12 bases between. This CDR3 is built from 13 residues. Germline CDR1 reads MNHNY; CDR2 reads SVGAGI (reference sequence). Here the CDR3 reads CASSGLTVYEQYF. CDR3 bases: TGTGCCAGCAGTGGACTTACGGTATACGAGCAGTACTTC.

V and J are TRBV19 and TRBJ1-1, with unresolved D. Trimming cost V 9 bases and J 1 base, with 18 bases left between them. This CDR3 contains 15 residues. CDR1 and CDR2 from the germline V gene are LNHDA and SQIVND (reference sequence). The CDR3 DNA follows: TGTGCCAGCTCCCCCGAGACCGTACCGAACACTGAAGCTTTCTTT. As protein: CASSPETVPNTEAFF.

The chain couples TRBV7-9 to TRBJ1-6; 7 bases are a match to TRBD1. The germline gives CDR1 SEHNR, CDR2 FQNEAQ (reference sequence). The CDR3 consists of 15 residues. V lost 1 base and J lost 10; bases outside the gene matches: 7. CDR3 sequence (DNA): TGTGCCAGCAGCTTAGACCCAAACAGGGGCTCACCCCTCCACTTT. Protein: CASSLDPNRGSPLHF.

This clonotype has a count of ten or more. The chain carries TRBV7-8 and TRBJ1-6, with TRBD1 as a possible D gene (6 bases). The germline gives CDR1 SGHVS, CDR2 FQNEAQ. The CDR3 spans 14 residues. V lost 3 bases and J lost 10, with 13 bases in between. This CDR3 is CASSLAGTTSPLHF. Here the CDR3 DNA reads TGTGCCAGCAGCTTGGCCGGGACAACATCACCCCTCCACTTT.

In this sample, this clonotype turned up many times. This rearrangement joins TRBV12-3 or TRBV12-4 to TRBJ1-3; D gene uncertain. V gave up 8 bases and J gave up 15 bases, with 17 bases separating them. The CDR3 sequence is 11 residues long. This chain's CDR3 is CASASGRARYF. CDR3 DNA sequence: TGTGCCAGCGCGTCCGGAAGGGCGAGATATTTT.

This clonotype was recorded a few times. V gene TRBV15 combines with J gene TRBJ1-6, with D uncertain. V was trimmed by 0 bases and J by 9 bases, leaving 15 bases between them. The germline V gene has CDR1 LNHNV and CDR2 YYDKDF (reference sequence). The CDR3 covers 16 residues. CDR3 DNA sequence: TGTGCCACCAGCAGAGATCAGTCCGGGTTCAGTTCACCCCTCCACTTT. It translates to CATSRDQSGFSSPLHF.

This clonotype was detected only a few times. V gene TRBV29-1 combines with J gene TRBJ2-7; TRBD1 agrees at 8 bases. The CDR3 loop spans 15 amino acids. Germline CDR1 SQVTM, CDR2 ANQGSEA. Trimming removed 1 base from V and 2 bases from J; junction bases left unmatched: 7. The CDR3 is CSVEASGGIPYEQYF. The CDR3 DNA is TGCAGCGTTGAAGCGTCAGGGGGCATCCCCTACGAGCAGTACTTC.

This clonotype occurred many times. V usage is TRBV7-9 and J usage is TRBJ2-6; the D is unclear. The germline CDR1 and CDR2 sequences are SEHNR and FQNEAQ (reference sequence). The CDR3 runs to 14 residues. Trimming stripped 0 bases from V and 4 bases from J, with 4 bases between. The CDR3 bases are TGTGCCAGCAGCTTAGCGCTCGGGGCCAACGTCCTGACTTTC. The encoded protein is CASSLALGANVLTF.

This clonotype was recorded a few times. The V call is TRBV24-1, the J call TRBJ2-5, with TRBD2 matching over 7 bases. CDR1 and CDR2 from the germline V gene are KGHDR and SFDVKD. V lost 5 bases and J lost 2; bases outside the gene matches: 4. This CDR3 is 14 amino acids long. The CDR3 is CATSASGGQETQYF. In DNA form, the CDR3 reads TGTGCCACCAGTGCTAGCGGTGGGCAAGAGACCCAGTACTTC.